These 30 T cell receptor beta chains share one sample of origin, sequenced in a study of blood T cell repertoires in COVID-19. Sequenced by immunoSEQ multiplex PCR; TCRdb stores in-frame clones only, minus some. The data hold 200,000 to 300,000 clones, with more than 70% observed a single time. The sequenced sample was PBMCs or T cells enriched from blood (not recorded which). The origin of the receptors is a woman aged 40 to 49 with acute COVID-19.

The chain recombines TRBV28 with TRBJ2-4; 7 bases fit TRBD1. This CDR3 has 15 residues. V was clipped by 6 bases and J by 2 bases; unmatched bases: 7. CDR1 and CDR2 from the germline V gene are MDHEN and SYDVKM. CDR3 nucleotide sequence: TGTGCCAGCAGGCCAGGGGGATGGACCAAAAACATTCAGTACTTC. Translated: CASRPGGWTKNIQYF.

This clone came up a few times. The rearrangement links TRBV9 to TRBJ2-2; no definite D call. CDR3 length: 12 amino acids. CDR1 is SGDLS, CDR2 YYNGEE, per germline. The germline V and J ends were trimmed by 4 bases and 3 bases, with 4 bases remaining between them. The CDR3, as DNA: TGTGCCAGCAGCCTCTACACCGGGGAGCTGTTTTTT. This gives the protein CASSLYTGELFF.

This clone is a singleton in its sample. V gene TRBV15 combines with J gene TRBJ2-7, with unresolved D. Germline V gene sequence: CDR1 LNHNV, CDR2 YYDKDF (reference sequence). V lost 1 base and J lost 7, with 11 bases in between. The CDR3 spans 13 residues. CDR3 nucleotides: TGTGCCACCAGCAGAGGACAAACGGAAGAGCAGTACGTC. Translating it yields CATSRGQTEEQYV.

CDR3 in DNA: TGTGCCACTTCCCCCCAGGCGGGGGTCTACGAGCAGTACGTC. It encodes CATSPQAGVYEQYV. The chain couples TRBV27 to TRBJ2-7; 7 bases are shared with TRBD2. CDR1 and CDR2 from the germline V gene are MNHEY and SMNVEV (reference sequence). The CDR3 runs 14 residues. J lost 3 bases, V lost 10 bases, and 12 bases had no gene match.

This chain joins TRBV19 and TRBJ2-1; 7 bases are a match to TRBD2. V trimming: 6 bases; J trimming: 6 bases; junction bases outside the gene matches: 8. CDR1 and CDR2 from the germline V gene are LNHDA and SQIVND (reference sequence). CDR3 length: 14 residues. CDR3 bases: TGTGCCAGTAGCTTCAGGGAGGGGTCCAATGAGCAGTTCTTC. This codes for CASSFREGSNEQFF.

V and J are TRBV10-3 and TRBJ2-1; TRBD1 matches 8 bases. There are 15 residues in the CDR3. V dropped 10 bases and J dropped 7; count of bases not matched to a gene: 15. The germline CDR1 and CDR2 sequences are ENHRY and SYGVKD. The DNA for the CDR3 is TGTGCCACCGACAACACAGGGGGTGATAGGAATGAGCAGTTCTTC. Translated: CATDNTGGDRNEQFF.

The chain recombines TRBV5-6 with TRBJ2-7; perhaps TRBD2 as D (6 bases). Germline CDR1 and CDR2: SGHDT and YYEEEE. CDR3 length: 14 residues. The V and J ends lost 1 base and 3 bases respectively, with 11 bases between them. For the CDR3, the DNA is TGTGCCAGCAGCTTGTTATCCGGGGGCTACGAGCAGTACTTC. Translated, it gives CASSLLSGGYEQYF.

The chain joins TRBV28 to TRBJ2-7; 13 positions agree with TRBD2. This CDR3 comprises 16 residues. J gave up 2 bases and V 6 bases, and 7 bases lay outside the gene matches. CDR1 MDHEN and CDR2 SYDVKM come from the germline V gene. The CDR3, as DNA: TGTGCCAGCAGGGGACTAGCGGGAAGCGTCCCCTACGAGCAGTACTTC. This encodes CASRGLAGSVPYEQYF.

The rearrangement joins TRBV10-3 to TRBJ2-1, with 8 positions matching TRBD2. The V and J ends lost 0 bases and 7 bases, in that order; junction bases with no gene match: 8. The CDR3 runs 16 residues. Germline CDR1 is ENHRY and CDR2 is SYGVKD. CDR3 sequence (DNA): TGTGCCATCAGTGAGTCAAATCAGCGGGAGTTAAATGAGCAGTTCTTC. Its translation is CAISESNQRELNEQFF.

The CDR3 protein is CASSVSQLLRNQPQHF. In DNA form, the CDR3 reads TGTGCCAGCAGTGTCTCCCAACTCTTAAGAAATCAGCCCCAGCATTTT. The chain employs TRBV2 and TRBJ1-5; D gene unclear. The CDR3 spans 16 residues. Germline V gives CDR1 SNHLY, CDR2 FYNNEI. The V gene lost 4 bases and the J gene lost 4 bases, with 17 bases spanning the gap.

CDR3 region: CASSSRGNTDTQYF. CDR3 coding DNA: TGTGCCAGCAGCTCTAGAGGAAACACAGATACGCAGTATTTT. J is TRBJ2-3 and V is TRBV7-3; D remains ambiguous. Trimming took off 4 bases at V and 2 bases at J, with 10 bases between the two ends. CDR1 SGHTA and CDR2 FQGTGA come from the germline V gene. The CDR3 loop spans 14 amino acids. Full variable domain (outside the CDR3, taken from reference TRBV7-3 and TRBJ2-3): GAGVSQTPSNKVTEKGKYVELRCDPISGHTALYWYRQSLGQGPEFLIYFQGTGAADDSGLPNDRFFAVRPEGSVSTLKIQRTERGDSAVYLCASSSRGNTDTQYFGPGTRLTVL.

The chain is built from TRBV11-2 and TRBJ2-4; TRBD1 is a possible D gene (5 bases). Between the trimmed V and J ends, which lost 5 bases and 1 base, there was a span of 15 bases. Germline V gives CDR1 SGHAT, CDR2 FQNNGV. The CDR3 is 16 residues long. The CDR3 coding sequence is TGTGCCAGCAGCCCCCAGGGAATCATGGCCAAAAACATTCAGTACTTC. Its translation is CASSPQGIMAKNIQYF.

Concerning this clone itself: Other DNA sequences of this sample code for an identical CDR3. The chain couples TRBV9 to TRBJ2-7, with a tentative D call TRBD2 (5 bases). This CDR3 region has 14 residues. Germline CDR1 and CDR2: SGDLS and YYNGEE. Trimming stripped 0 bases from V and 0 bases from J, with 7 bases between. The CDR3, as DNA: TGTGCCAGCAGCGTAGCCACTAGCTCCTACGAGCAGTACTTC. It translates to CASSVATSSYEQYF. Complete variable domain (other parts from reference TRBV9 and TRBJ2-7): DSGVTQTPKHLITATGQRVTLRCSPRSGDLSVYWYQQSLDQGLQFLIQYYNGEERAKGNILERFSAQQFPDLHSELNLSSLELGDSALYFCASSVATSSYEQYFGPGTRLTVT.

CDR3 sequence: CASSLGAGGGNQPQHF. CDR3 coding DNA: TGCGCCAGCAGCTTAGGGGCAGGGGGAGGCAATCAGCCCCAGCATTTT. The chain combines TRBV5-1 with TRBJ1-5, with TRBD1 identical over 7 bases. Germline V gene lookup returns CDR1 SGHRS and CDR2 YFSETQ. Germline trimming cut 2 bases from V and 2 bases from J; bases unmatched to any gene: 7. This CDR3 region has 16 residues. The variable domain in full, completed from reference TRBV5-1 and TRBJ1-5, reads KAGVTQTPRYLIKTRGQQVTLSCSPISGHRSVSWYQQTPGQGLQFLFEYFSETQRNKGNFPGRFSGRQFSNSRSEMNVSTLELGDSALYLCASSLGAGGGNQPQHFGDGTRLSIL.

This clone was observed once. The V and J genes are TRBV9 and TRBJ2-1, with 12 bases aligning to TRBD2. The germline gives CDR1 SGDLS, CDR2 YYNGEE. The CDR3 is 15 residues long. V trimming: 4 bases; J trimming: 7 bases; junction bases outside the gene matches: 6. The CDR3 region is CASSTSGTSGNEQFF. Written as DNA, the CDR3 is TGTGCCAGCAGCACGTCCGGGACTAGCGGGAATGAGCAGTTCTTC.

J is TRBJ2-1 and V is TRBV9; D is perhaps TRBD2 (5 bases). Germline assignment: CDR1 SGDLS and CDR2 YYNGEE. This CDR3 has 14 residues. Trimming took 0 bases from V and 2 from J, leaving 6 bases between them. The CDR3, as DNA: TGTGCCAGCAGCGTAGCGGGGACCTACAATGAGCAGTTCTTC. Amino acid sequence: CASSVAGTYNEQFF.

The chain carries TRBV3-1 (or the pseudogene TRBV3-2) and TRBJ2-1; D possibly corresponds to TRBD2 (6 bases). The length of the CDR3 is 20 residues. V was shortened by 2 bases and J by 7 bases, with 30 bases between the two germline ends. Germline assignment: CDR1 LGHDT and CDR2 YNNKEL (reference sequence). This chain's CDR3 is CASSQRGGLSCVGDWNEQFF. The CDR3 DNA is TGTGCCAGCAGCCAAAGGGGAGGTTTGAGTTGTGTGGGGGATTGGAATGAGCAGTTCTTC.

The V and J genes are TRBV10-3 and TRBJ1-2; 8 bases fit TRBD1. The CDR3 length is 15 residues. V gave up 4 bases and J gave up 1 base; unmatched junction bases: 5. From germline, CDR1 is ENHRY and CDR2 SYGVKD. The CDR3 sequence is CAISARDRGNYGYTF. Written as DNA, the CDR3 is TGTGCCATCAGTGCTCGCGACAGGGGTAACTATGGCTACACCTTC.

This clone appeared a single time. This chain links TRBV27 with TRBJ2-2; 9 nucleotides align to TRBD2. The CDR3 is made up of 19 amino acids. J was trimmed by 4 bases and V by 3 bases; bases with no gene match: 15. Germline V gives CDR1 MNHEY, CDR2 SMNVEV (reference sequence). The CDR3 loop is CASSLNGDSGRLGTGELFF. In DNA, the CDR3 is TGTGCCAGCAGTTTGAACGGGGATAGCGGGAGACTGGGCACCGGGGAGCTGTTTTTT.

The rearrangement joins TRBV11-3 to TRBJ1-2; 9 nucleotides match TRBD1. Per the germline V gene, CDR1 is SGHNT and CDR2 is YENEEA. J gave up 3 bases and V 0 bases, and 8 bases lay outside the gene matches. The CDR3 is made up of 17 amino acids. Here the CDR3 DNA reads TGTGCCAGCAGCTTAGAATACGGACAGGGGTTTGACTATGGCTACACCTTC. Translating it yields CASSLEYGQGFDYGYTF. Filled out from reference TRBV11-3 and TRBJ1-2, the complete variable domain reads EAGVVQSPRYKIIEKKQPVAFWCNPISGHNTLYWYLQNLGQGPELLIRYENEEAVDDSQLPKDRFSAERLKGVDSTLKIQPAELGDSAVYLCASSLEYGQGFDYGYTFGSGTRLTVV.

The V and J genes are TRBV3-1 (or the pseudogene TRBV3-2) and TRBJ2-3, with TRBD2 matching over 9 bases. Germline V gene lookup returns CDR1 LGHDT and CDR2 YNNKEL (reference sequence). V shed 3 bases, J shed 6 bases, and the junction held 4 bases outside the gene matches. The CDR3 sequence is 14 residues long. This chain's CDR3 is CASSQSAGGDTQYF. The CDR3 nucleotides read TGTGCCAGCAGCCAGTCTGCGGGAGGGGATACGCAGTATTTT.

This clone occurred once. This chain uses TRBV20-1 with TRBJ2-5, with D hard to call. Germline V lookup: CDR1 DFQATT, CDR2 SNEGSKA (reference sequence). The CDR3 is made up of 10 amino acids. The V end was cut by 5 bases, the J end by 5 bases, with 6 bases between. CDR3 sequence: CSARSETQYF. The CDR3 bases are TGCAGTGCTCGGTCGGAGACCCAGTACTTC.

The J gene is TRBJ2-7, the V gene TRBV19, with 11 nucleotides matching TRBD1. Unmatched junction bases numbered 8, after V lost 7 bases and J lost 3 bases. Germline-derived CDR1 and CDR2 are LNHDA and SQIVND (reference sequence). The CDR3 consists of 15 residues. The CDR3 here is CASTPDRGHLYEQYF. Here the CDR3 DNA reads TGTGCCAGTACCCCGGACAGGGGGCATCTCTACGAGCAGTACTTC.

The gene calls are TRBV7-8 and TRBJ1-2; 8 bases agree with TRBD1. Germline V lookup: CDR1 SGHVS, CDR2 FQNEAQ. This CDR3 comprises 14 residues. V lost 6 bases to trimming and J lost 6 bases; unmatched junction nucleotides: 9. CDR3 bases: TGTGCCAGCAGAGACAGGGGTAGTATTGATGGCTACACCTTC. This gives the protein CASRDRGSIDGYTF.

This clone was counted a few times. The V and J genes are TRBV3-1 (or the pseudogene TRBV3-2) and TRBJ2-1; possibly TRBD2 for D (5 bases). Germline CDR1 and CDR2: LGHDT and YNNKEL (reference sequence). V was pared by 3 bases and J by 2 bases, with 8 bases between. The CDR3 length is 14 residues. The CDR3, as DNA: TGTGCCAGCAGCCACCGGGAAGCCTACAATGAGCAGTTCTTC. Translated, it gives CASSHREAYNEQFF.

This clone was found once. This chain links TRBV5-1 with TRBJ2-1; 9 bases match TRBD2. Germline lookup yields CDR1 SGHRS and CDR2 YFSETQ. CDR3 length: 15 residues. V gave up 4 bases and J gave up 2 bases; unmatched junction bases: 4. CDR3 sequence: CASSPSGNTYNEQFF. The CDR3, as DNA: TGCGCCAGCAGCCCTAGCGGGAACACCTACAATGAGCAGTTCTTC.

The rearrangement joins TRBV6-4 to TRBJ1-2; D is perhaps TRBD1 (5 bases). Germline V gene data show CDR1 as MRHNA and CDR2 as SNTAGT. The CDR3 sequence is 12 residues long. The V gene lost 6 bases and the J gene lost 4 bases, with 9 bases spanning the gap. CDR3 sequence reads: CASSGQGYGYTF. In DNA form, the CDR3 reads TGTGCCAGCAGCGGACAAGGCTATGGCTACACCTTC.

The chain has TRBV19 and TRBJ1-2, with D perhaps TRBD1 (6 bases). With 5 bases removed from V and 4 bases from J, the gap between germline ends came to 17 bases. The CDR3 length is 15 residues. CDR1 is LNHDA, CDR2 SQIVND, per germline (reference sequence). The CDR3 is CASSVSLDRGYGYTF. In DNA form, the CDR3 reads TGTGCCAGTAGTGTTTCCCTGGACAGAGGCTATGGCTACACCTTC.

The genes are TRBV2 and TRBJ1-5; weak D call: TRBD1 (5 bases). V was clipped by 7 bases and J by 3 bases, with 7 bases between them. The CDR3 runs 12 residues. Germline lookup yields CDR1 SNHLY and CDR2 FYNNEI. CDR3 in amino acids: CASTGINQPQHF. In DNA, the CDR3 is TGTGCCAGCACAGGGATCAATCAGCCCCAGCATTTT.

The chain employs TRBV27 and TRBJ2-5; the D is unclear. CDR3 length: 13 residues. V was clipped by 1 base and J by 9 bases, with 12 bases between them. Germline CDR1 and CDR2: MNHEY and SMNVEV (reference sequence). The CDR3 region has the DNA TGTGCCAGCAGTTTATACCCCCCAACGGCCCAGTACTTC. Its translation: CASSLYPPTAQYF.